The clone carrying this TCR beta chain was seen a single time. Its antigen is not identified. The data are from a study of T cell responses to AZD1222 COVID-19 vaccine. Clones were read by immunoSEQ multiplex PCR, and TCRdb kept only the in-frame ones, dropping some. The sample holds 85,000 to 90,000 clones, more than 70% seen once. Per the germline V gene, CDR1 is MNHEY and CDR2 is SVGEGT. The CDR3 has 15 amino acids. The germline V and J ends were trimmed by 0 bases and 7 bases, with 13 bases remaining between them. Study results and caveats: Nearly half of the spike-specific TCRs reportedly recognize variant regions that carry no mutations. White British donors predominated, females outnumbered males, and clonal diversity was possibly underestimated. Baseline seropositivity occurred in only six AZD1222 recipients. Receipt of two AZD1222 doses was followed by a rise in Spike-specific TCR breadth and depth.

The chain links TRBV6-2 or TRBV6-3 to TRBJ1-5; D possibly corresponds to TRBD1 (5 bases). Sequenced material: peripheral blood, taken on day 0 of AZD1222 vaccination. The clonotype originates from an adult in good health. CDR3 sequence (DNA): TGTGCCAGCAGTTACTCGTCGAGGGGCGAGCAGCCCCAGCATTTT. This sequence encodes CASSYSSRGEQPQHF.